This T cell receptor (beta chain) was obtained from a study of T cell clusters in autoimmune cytopenias. Study-wide results and caveats: TRB repertoire shifts in secondary cytopenia and chronic lymphocytic leukemia mostly reflected lymphoma, not autoimmunity.

A word on this clonotype: What it binds is not known.

Multiplex touch-down PCR amplified TRB using TRB-A and TRB-B pools in one tube. TCRdb re-called the multiplex PCR reads and shows each CDR3 protein once, DNA omitted. This specimen shows approximately 9,400 distinct CDR3 sequences; the ten leading clones hold around 8.7%. About 37,500 genome equivalents of blood DNA were amplified for TRB. Germline assignment: CDR1 SGHDT and CDR2 YYEEEE. This CDR3 has 16 residues. The receptor comes from a human donor with an autoimmune cytopenia or autoimmune hepatitis (not recorded which). Sequencing was carried out using peripheral blood. V is TRBV5-6 and J is TRBJ1-2; without DNA, the TCRdb call of TRBD1 cannot be checked. The CDR3 protein is CASSWTTGAQLYGYTF.